This T cell receptor beta chain was sequenced during a study of quantifying T cell responses using KT2 cells. Study overall: RNA was reverse transcribed with TCR alpha and beta constant-region primers.

A range of KT2-to-PBMC ratios was made using fixed PBMC numbers. There are 14 residues in the CDR3. The V gene end was trimmed by 5 bases and the J gene end by 4 bases; junction bases not matched to a gene: 5. Germline CDR1 and CDR2: SGHRS and YFSETQ. Overall study results and limits: Counts of KT2 alpha and beta sequences rose linearly with the number of KT2 cells added.

An oligo carrying a UMI was ligated to the cDNA 3' end. An equimolar mix of RC1.1 and RC1.2 primed the beta chain across TRBC1 and TRBC2. Each CDR3 protein gets one entry after TCRdb re-called the UMI-ligation and nested PCR reads with MiXCR. In the table there are around 56,000 distinct CDR3 sequences, approximately 13% of which are singletons. This clonotype was observed a handful of times. The antigen remains undetermined. This receptor was obtained from a human donor. The chain links TRBV5-1 to TRBJ2-3; TRBD1 agrees at 9 bases. The material sequenced was PBMCs spiked with cells of the T cell clone KT2. The CDR3 DNA reads TGCGCCAGCAGATTACAGGGGGCCGCAGATACGCAGTATTTT. As protein: CASRLQGAADTQYF. Drawing the rest from reference TRBV5-1 and TRBJ2-3, the complete variable domain is KAGVTQTPRYLIKTRGQQVTLSCSPISGHRSVSWYQQTPGQGLQFLFEYFSETQRNKGNFPGRFSGRQFSNSRSEMNVSTLELGDSALYLCASRLQGAADTQYFGPGTRLTVL.